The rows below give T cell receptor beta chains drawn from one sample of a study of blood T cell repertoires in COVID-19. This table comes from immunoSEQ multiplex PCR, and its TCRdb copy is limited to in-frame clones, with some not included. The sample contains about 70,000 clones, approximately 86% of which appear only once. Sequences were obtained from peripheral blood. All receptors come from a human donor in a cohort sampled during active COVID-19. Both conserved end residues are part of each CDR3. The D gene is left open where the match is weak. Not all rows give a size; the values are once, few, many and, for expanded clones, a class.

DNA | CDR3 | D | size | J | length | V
TGTGCCAGCAGCCCAGGAGGCAGACGTTCACCCCTCTACTTT | CASSPGGRRSPLYF | - | - | TRBJ1-6 | 14 | TRBV13
TGTGCCACCCGGACAGGAACGGTGTCACCCCTCCACTTT | CATRTGTVSPLHF | TRBD1 | few | TRBJ1-6 | 13 | TRBV10-3
TGTGCCAGCTCACCACCTCGTCTAGCGGGGGACACAGATACGCAGTATTTT | CASSPPRLAGDTDTQYF | TRBD2 | - | TRBJ2-3 | 17 | TRBV18
TGTGCCAGTAGGAACCGAGGGGAACTAGCGGGCAAATACAATGAGCAGTTCTTC | CASRNRGELAGKYNEQFF | TRBD2 | - | TRBJ2-1 | 18 | TRBV19
TGCGCCAGCAGTCAGGAGGACAGGGGGCGTGCCCACACCTTC | CASSQEDRGRAHTF | TRBD1 | - | TRBJ1-2 | 14 | TRBV5-1
TGTGCCAGCAGCTTAGGGAGACAGGTTCGGGCAGGAACTGAAGCTTTCTTT | CASSLGRQVRAGTEAFF | - | once | TRBJ1-1 | 17 | TRBV7-2
TGTGCCAGTAGTCTGCAGGGACATAGCAATGAGCAGTTCTTC | CASSLQGHSNEQFF | - | - | TRBJ2-1 | 14 | TRBV19
TGTGCCAGCAGCTCCATAGCGGCGCTTGAGACCCAGTACTTC | CASSSIAALETQYF | - | - | TRBJ2-5 | 14 | TRBV5-6
TGTGCCACCAGGAACGGGGGGGAACGGCCCGTCTATGGCTACACCTTC | CATRNGGERPVYGYTF | - | - | TRBJ1-2 | 16 | TRBV15
TGCGCCAGCAGTTTAGATGTCGGCTACAATGAGCAGTTCTTC | CASSLDVGYNEQFF | - | - | TRBJ2-1 | 14 | TRBV10-1
TGCGCCAGCAGCTGGCAGGGGGAAGAGACCCAGTACTTC | CASSWQGEETQYF | TRBD1 | - | TRBJ2-5 | 13 | TRBV4-1
TGTGCCAGCAGCTCTGGACAGGGGGATAATTCACCCCTCCACTTT | CASSSGQGDNSPLHF | TRBD1 | - | TRBJ1-6 | 15 | TRBV7-2
TGTGCCAGCAGTCGGCCGGGACAGGGCGCCTACGAGCAGTACTTC | CASSRPGQGAYEQYF | TRBD1 | - | TRBJ2-7 | 15 | TRBV28
TGTGCCAGCAGCTCGTCCGGGACAGGGGTAAACACCATATATTTT | CASSSSGTGVNTIYF | TRBD1 | - | TRBJ1-3 | 15 | TRBV9
TGTGCCAGCGGCCGGGGCAATTCCTACAATGAGCAGTTCTTC | CASGRGNSYNEQFF | - | once | TRBJ2-1 | 14 | TRBV6-2/TRBV6-3
TGTGCCAGTAGCGGGGATAGCACAGATACGCAGTATTTT | CASSGDSTDTQYF | TRBD2 | - | TRBJ2-3 | 13 | TRBV28
TGTGCCAGCAGCGACACAGGGGGCGGCACTGAAGCTTTCTTT | CASSDTGGGTEAFF | TRBD1 | few | TRBJ1-1 | 14 | TRBV9
TGTGCCAGCAGCGTAGATCGGGGGAGGCTTCGCACCGGGGAGCTGTTTTTT | CASSVDRGRLRTGELFF | - | once | TRBJ2-2 | 17 | TRBV9
TGTGCCAGTCGTGAGGGACAGACGCACACCGGGGAGCTGTTTTTT | CASREGQTHTGELFF | TRBD1 | once | TRBJ2-2 | 15 | TRBV19
TGTGCCAGCAGCTTCGCCGGGACAGGGAACAATGAGCAGTTCTTC | CASSFAGTGNNEQFF | TRBD1 | - | TRBJ2-1 | 15 | TRBV7-8
TGTGCCAGCAGCCAGGGACAGGGGGGGAATGAAAAACTGTTTTTT | CASSQGQGGNEKLFF | TRBD1 | - | TRBJ1-4 | 15 | TRBV5-8
TGTGCCAGTAGCCAGGGGGCGCTGAGGACTGAAGCTTTCTTT | CASSQGALRTEAFF | TRBD1 | - | TRBJ1-1 | 14 | TRBV19
TGTGCCAGCAGCCCGGGACTAGCGACGAACACCGGGGAGCTGTTTTTT | CASSPGLATNTGELFF | TRBD2 | - | TRBJ2-2 | 16 | TRBV5-4
TGTGCCAGTAATCAGGGGGCCGGCTTCAATCAGCCCCAGCATTTT | CASNQGAGFNQPQHF | TRBD1 | once | TRBJ1-5 | 15 | TRBV19
TGCGCCAGCAGCTTCGGGGTCACAGATACGCAGTATTTT | CASSFGVTDTQYF | - | - | TRBJ2-3 | 13 | TRBV5-1
TGTGCCAGCAGTTTATATCGGCGGGGGAATTCACCCCTCCACTTT | CASSLYRRGNSPLHF | - | - | TRBJ1-6 | 15 | TRBV28
TGTGCCATCAGTGAAAGCGAATCTAGCACAGATACGCAGTATTTT | CAISESESSTDTQYF | - | few | TRBJ2-3 | 15 | TRBV10-3
TGTGCCAGTAGTTCTCGGACAGGGGCCAGCACAGATACGCAGTATTTT | CASSSRTGASTDTQYF | TRBD1 | once | TRBJ2-3 | 16 | TRBV19
TGTGCCAGCAGCCAAGCAGGGGGCTACTATGGCTACACCTTC | CASSQAGGYYGYTF | TRBD1 | - | TRBJ1-2 | 14 | TRBV14
TGTGCCAGCAGCTCACGGATGGGGAGCACTGAAGCTTTCTTT | CASSSRMGSTEAFF | - | - | TRBJ1-1 | 14 | TRBV9